This T cell receptor beta chain stems from a study of read filtering for tumor transcriptome and immune sequencing (dated by TCRdb to the early 2020s). About the full investigation: Of the patients in the cohort, approximately 16 were male and roughly 13 were female, and their mean age was around 64 years, with a range of about 47 to 80. As a main aim, a read-filtering strategy for immune repertoire data was addressed, with the specific question being whether clonotypes supported by a single read should be removed. After DNase treatment, whole-transcriptome libraries were prepared using the TruSeq RNA Access Library Prep Kit. TCR-region mapped reads per sample ranged from about 3.5 to 10.27 million with IR-seq versus only roughly 80 to 1273 with RNA-seq. By revised international staging, about 8 patients were R-ISS I, 15 to 20 were R-ISS II and roughly seven were R-ISS III. Using the same bone marrow samples, the study compared TCR repertoires obtained by targeted immune repertoire sequencing with those obtained by bulk whole-transcriptome sequencing.

From its cysteine to its phenylalanine, the CDR3 spans 16 amino acids. Just the 48-base CDR3 DNA is kept, in frame starting at base 1. Trimming removed 4 bases from V and 8 bases from J, leaving 22 bases between the germline ends. As encoded in the germline V gene, CDR1 is SGHRS while CDR2 is YFSETQ. Each patient had bone marrow sampled at the time of active disease. Ficoll-Hypaque density gradient centrifugation was used to isolate bone marrow mononuclear cells. Myeloma plasma cells were removed and CD138-negative cells were obtained by negative selection following labeling with CD138 magnetic microbeads on a MACS separator. The purity of the isolated cells was checked by flow cytometry with CD138 antibodies on an Attune NxT. Total RNA was extracted using TRIzol reagent and was quantified on a NanoDrop spectrophotometer. Paired RNA-seq and IR-seq were performed on the CD138-negative bone marrow sample of each patient.

TCR libraries were built from roughly 370 ng RNA with the Immunoverse kit, using molecular barcoded adaptors covering alpha/delta and beta/gamma chains. The same RNA used for transcriptome sequencing was used for TCR library preparation. Sequencing of TCR libraries was carried out on an Illumina HiSeq 4000 with 2 x 150 cycles. The study's own analysis went as follows. MiXCR aligned TCR reads to human V, D, J and C references and assembled the aligned reads into CDR3 clonotypes, with quality filtering and error correction included. The tcR package in R was used to analyze clonotype counts and gene usage diversity. For inspection of raw mapping reads, RNA-seq reads were mapped by STAR aligner version 2.5.3a onto GRCh37 of the human genome. To test how sequencing depth affects detected clonotypes, IR-seq fastq files were randomly downsampled with Seqtk 1.3. Using fastp trimming at Q25 and MiXCR clonotype assembly, TCRdb reanalyzed the public sequencing data and kept in-frame beta chains. Rows are unified per CDR3 protein, each entry keeping the most common DNA and genes. The V and J calls reflect TCRdb's pipeline rather than the authors' work. This sample holds about 90,000 distinct CDR3 sequences; 9% to 15% were observed only once. The ten largest clones take up 15% of the sample.

The paper's findings and limits, for the study overall: Clonotypes were captured by IR-seq at much higher depth and more reliably than by RNA-seq, and smaller IR-seq throughput was sufficient for identification of most shared clonotypes. Single-read clonotypes made up around 80% of clonotypes but only approximately 3.7% of total reads in IR-seq, compared with 65% to 75% of clonotypes and 35% to 45% of reads in RNA-seq. The sorted CD138-negative fraction was a mixed bone marrow immune population, not purified T cells. When single-read clonotypes were removed, the proportions of shared clonotypes in IR-seq and RNA-seq correlated more strongly.

This clonotype was seen repeatedly, ten times or more. The antigen it binds to is not known. Per-base quality was not reported, and no clone a single base away is much larger than it. The chain couples TRBV5-1 to TRBJ2-1; the D element could tentatively be TRBD1 or TRBD2, as 6 bases agree for each. Sequencing was carried out using a population of CD138-negative cells sorted from bone marrow. According to the study, the label for this sample's cell subset or site signals: bone marrow mononuclear cells depleted of CD138+ plasma/myeloma cells by negative magnetic selection. The receptor was derived from a donor at least 40 years old with multiple myeloma. The CDR3 region has the sequence CASSLRGGRGLDEQFF. The nucleotides are TGCGCCAGCAGCCTCAGGGGAGGAAGAGGCCTAGATGAGCAGTTCTTC.